The rows below give T cell receptor beta chains drawn from one sample of a study of regulatory T cells in long-lasting Graves disease. A single record per CDR3 protein comes from TCRdb applying MiXCR to the multiplex PCR reads. The table has 350,000 to 550,000 distinct CDR3 sequences, about 15% seen once. These data also featured in a second study, about T cells in Graves' hyperthyroidism and ophthalmopathy.

The sequencing used peripheral blood mononuclear cells (PBMCs), collected at new diagnosis, from a patient treated with antithyroid drugs. These receptor sequences come from a woman in her thirties with Graves disease. Both conserved end residues are trimmed from each CDR3.

TRBJ2-1,TRBV5-1,ASSLGGSGSYNEQF
TRBJ2-7,TRBV4-1,ASSQDDSGSHPYEQY
TRBJ2-2,TRBV24-1,ATGGGRGPLAGVVGELF
TRBJ1-5,TRBV5-8,ASSLDAQESRRNQPQH
TRBJ1-2,TRBV10-3,AISPGGQGGYT
TRBJ2-7,TRBV7-8,ASSLVSVLPYEQY
TRBJ2-7,TRBV15,ATSTSPRREQY
TRBJ1-2,TRBV19,ASSLRTGNTNYGYT
TRBJ2-3,TRBV2,ASRGDRPSDTQY
TRBJ1-1,TRBV4-1,ASRPTGGQDTEAF
TRBJ2-5,TRBV6-2/TRBV6-3,ASRKGASALEAQY
TRBJ2-3,TRBV5-6,ASGHTSADTDTQY
TRBJ2-7,TRBV5-6,ASSLEQGRLGVYEQY
TRBJ1-5,TRBV7-7,ASSLDPIQPQH
TRBJ2-4,TRBV6-1,AGSDKY
TRBJ2-7,TRBV30,AWSVPGRLSYEQY
TRBJ2-7,TRBV7-9,ASSPVQVVGEQY
TRBJ2-1,TRBV6-4,ASSKGESHNEQF
TRBJ2-3,TRBV7-9,ASSLAAADTQY
TRBJ1-2,TRBV20-1,SAAGQGSGYT
TRBJ2-7,TRBV30,AWDKKAVSYEQY
TRBJ2-4,TRBV5-1,ASSSIGNIQY
TRBJ2-7,TRBV5-1,ASSRTGGAALYEQY
TRBJ1-1,TRBV11-2,ASSLANLPGDRGNFGAF
TRBJ2-1,TRBV7-8,ASSSGGGSSYNEQF
TRBJ2-6,TRBV30,AWSGPQSSGANVLT
TRBJ2-6,TRBV20-1,SARSGGQTGASGANVLT
TRBJ1-5,TRBV4-2,ASSVARDSNQPQH
TRBJ1-3,TRBV7-8,ASSLRTASQDGNTIY
TRBJ1-2,TRBV15,ATSSEERTGPLGGYT
TRBJ2-7,TRBV20-1,SVLSGTPLVEQY
TRBJ1-1,TRBV7-3,ASSLTGAGFAGTEAF
TRBJ1-2,TRBV5-1,ASSLRTVEGYT
TRBJ2-7,TRBV6-2/TRBV6-3,ASSIRGTAHPTYEQY
TRBJ2-1,TRBV15,ATSSSAVNEQF
TRBJ1-2,TRBV5-1,ASSLRTGGGYT
TRBJ2-2,TRBV29-1,SVETATNTGELF
TRBJ1-1,TRBV27,ASSPIGQGAEAF
TRBJ2-4,TRBV14,ASSQDLAAVLNIQY
TRBJ2-3,TRBV6-2/TRBV6-3,ASSYGTSGRSADTQY
TRBJ2-7,TRBV5-1,ASSLGLTSGSYEQY
TRBJ1-3,TRBV20-1,SVTEFHSGNTIY
TRBJ2-1,TRBV7-7,ASSLGAVNEQF
TRBJ2-2,TRBV18,ASSPPNLGNTGELF
TRBJ2-1,TRBV29-1,SVDGREEYNEQS